The sequence of this T cell receptor beta chain was determined in a study of blood T cell repertoires in COVID-19. In the study overall: PBMCs, B-cell-depleted T cells, or T cells provided the cDNA or gDNA that made up the material.

Original analysis: Quantification of nucleated cells was approximated via reference gene primer amplification. Clones were sequenced by immunoSEQ multiplex PCR, and TCRdb holds only the in-frame ones, with some missing. V, J and clone size derive from that table, while D and trimming were established from the DNA sequence. The sample shows tens of thousands of clones, around 80% of them seen only once. The sample consisted of peripheral blood. The source is a man aged 50-60 years with active or convalescent COVID-19.

CDR3 region: CASSLGTSYNEQFF. CDR3 coding DNA: TGTGCCAGCAGCTTGGGCACCTCCTACAATGAGCAGTTCTTC. The rearrangement joins TRBV7-9 to TRBJ2-1; D is undetermined. This CDR3 has 14 residues. The V gene lost 3 bases and the J gene lost 0 bases, with 6 bases spanning the gap. The germline CDR1 and CDR2 sequences are SEHNR and FQNEAQ (reference sequence).